The clone carrying this T cell receptor (beta chain) was observed once. Antigen unknown. These data come from a study of Ad26.COV2.S vaccination and SARS-CoV-2 variants. Looking at the study overall: Participants got Ad26.COV2.S intramuscularly, once or twice 56 days apart.

Treatment described: some 20 received Ad26.COV2.S at low or high dose, single or two shots; five or six received placebo; per-sample allocation not given. Repertoires come from day 63 after the first vaccine or placebo injection. Assay used: immunoSEQ multiplex PCR; TCRdb lists only in-frame clones, some missing. The sample has about 460,000 clones, about 88% seen once. CDR1 and CDR2 from the germline V gene are MNHEY and SMNVEV (reference sequence). The CDR3 is made up of 13 amino acids. Trimming removed 5 bases from V and 0 bases from J, with 7 bases in between. Study-wide findings and caveats: Reported findings describe substantial breadth in spike-specific CD8+ and CD4+ T cell responses following vaccination.

The clonotype originates from a person aged 18-65 years who received the Ad26.COV2.S COVID-19 vaccine or a placebo. This specimen consisted of peripheral blood, obtained in a trial of Ad26.COV2.S vaccine versus placebo. V and J are TRBV27 and TRBJ2-5; D unresolved. CDR3 in amino acids: CASSLRYQETQYF. DNA of the CDR3: TGTGCCAGCAGTCTCCGGTACCAAGAGACCCAGTACTTC.